This TCR beta chain stems from a study of spatial heterogeneity in lung cancer. The presence of a unique molecular identifier marked each TCR cDNA molecule. Via MiXCR, TCRdb re-called the 5' RACE reads, giving one row per CDR3 protein. The table includes 35,000 to 55,000 distinct CDR3 sequences, about 6.8% detected once. Described time point: sample taken at primary tumor resection. Untreated early-stage non-small cell lung cancer patients, approximately 79 in total, were the donors. No cells were sorted before sequencing. The whole RNA sequenced was extracted from tumor, nontumor lung or frozen PBMC. The CDR3 has 13 residues. Germline loops: CDR1 MNHNY, CDR2 SVGAGI (reference sequence). Deletions cut 7 bases from V and 2 bases from J, with 11 bases between. This clonotype appeared a few times.

This receptor was identified in a female donor with early-stage non-small cell lung cancer. The sample here was PBMCs, taken at surgery. This chain joins TRBV6-6 and TRBJ1-1, with a tentative D call TRBD1 (5 bases). CDR3 region: CASTTGLNTEAFF. CDR3 DNA: TGTGCCAGCACAACGGGGCTTAACACTGAAGCTTTCTTT.